A selection of T cell receptor beta chains follows, all from one sample in a study of T cells after yellow fever vaccination. TCRdb processed the 5' RACE reads anew with MiXCR; each CDR3 protein has one entry. The repertoire includes a few hundred thousand distinct CDR3 sequences, roughly 17% of them detected once, and 15% to 20% sits in the top ten. Sequencing was performed on PBMCs, taken about 5 days after the first yellow fever vaccination. All receptors derive from a man between 18 and 35 years old who received the YFV17D yellow fever vaccine. Both conserved end residues are part of each CDR3. The D gene is left open where the match is weak. The size entry is marked missing in some rows and otherwise reads once, few, many or a size class.

abundance,v_gene,d_gene,j_gene,CDR3aa,CDR3nt
few,TRBV20-1,TRBD2,TRBJ2-1,CSASPGLAGQDEQFF,TGCAGTGCTAGCCCTGGACTAGCGGGGCAGGATGAGCAGTTCTTC
many,TRBV12-3/TRBV12-4,TRBD2,TRBJ2-5,CASRLGTSGETQYF,TGTGCCAGCAGGCTAGGGACTAGCGGGGAGACCCAGTACTTC
few,TRBV19,TRBD2,TRBJ2-3,CASSSQGGMQYF,TGTGCCAGTAGTTCGCAGGGAGGGATGCAGTATTTT
few,TRBV15,-,TRBJ1-4,CATSSRIVRKLFF,TGTGCCACCAGCAGTCGAATCGTCCGAAAACTGTTTTTT
many,TRBV10-3,-,TRBJ1-3,CATRPRIGNTIYF,TGTGCCACCCGCCCAAGAATCGGGAACACCATATATTTT
many,TRBV30,-,TRBJ1-2,CACRQALNYGYTF,TGTGCCTGCAGACAGGCTCTTAACTATGGCTACACCTTC
few,TRBV3-1,TRBD2,TRBJ2-3,CASSQPRTSGGATDTQYF,TGTGCCAGCAGCCAACCACGTACTAGCGGGGGGGCCACAGATACGCAGTATTTT
-,TRBV4-2,-,TRBJ2-7,CASSSHSGYEQYF,TGTGCCAGCAGCTCCCACTCCGGCTACGAGCAGTACTTC
-,TRBV12-3/TRBV12-4,TRBD2,TRBJ2-1,CASRHRGVEEQFF,TGTGCCAGCAGACATCGGGGGGTCGAGGAGCAGTTCTTC
many,TRBV20-1,-,TRBJ1-5,CSARGSLGNQPQHF,TGCAGTGCTAGGGGGAGTCTAGGCAATCAGCCCCAGCATTTT
few,TRBV6-2/TRBV6-3,-,TRBJ2-5,CASGGSQETQYF,TGTGCCAGCGGAGGCTCTCAAGAGACCCAGTACTTC
-,TRBV4-2,-,TRBJ2-1,CASSQDRLGYNEQFF,TGTGCCAGCAGCCAAGATCGACTAGGTTACAATGAGCAGTTCTTC
few,TRBV10-3,TRBD1,TRBJ2-2,CAIKGQTNTGELFF,TGTGCCATCAAGGGACAGACAAACACCGGGGAGCTGTTTTTT
few,TRBV4-1,-,TRBJ1-1,CASSQQEGNTEAFF,TGCGCCAGCAGCCAGCAGGAGGGGAACACTGAAGCTTTCTTT
-,TRBV4-1,TRBD2,TRBJ2-3,CASSQEERGVADTQYF,TGCGCCAGCAGCCAAGAAGAGCGGGGGGTTGCAGATACGCAGTATTTT
few,TRBV7-9,TRBD2,TRBJ2-5,CASSLAPGTRETQYF,TGTGCCAGCAGCTTAGCACCCGGGACTAGAGAGACCCAGTACTTC
many,TRBV7-2,-,TRBJ2-1,CASRFGGANEQFF,TGTGCCAGCAGGTTCGGTGGAGCCAATGAGCAGTTCTTC
many,TRBV5-1,TRBD2,TRBJ2-5,CASSSQTSGQETQYF,TGCGCCAGCAGCAGCCAAACTAGCGGGCAAGAGACCCAGTACTTC
few,TRBV10-3,TRBD1,TRBJ1-2,CATNRGVNYGYTF,TGTGCCACCAACAGGGGCGTTAACTATGGCTACACCTTC
-,TRBV4-3,TRBD1,TRBJ2-7,CASSQEFGQGVLQYF,TGCGCCAGCAGCCAAGAGTTCGGACAGGGGGTTCTGCAGTACTTC
-,TRBV9,-,TRBJ1-6,CASSVDLADNSPLHF,TGTGCCAGCAGCGTAGACCTGGCCGATAATTCACCCCTCCACTTT
many,TRBV2,-,TRBJ1-5,CASSDVGGSDQPQHF,TGTGCCAGCAGTGATGTCGGGGGTAGTGATCAGCCCCAGCATTTT
-,TRBV6-2/TRBV6-3,-,TRBJ1-1,CASSYAGSNTEAFF,TGTGCCAGCAGTTACGCAGGCTCGAACACTGAAGCTTTCTTT
few,TRBV15,TRBD2,TRBJ2-5,CATSSGGISGDLYQETQYF,TGTGCCACCAGCAGTGGGGGAATTAGCGGGGACCTGTACCAAGAGACCCAGTACTTC
few,TRBV7-2,-,TRBJ2-1,CASSLPTDSSYNEQFF,TGTGCCAGCAGCTTACCGACCGATAGCTCCTACAATGAGCAGTTCTTC
many,TRBV12-3/TRBV12-4,-,TRBJ1-1,CASSLGSTEAFF,TGTGCCAGCAGTTTAGGGAGCACTGAAGCTTTCTTT
-,TRBV6-5,-,TRBJ1-1,CASSYATPRSSEAFF,TGTGCCAGCAGTTACGCCACACCCCGGTCGAGTGAAGCTTTCTTT
-,TRBV6-5,TRBD2,TRBJ2-2,CASSYSSPQRGNTGELFF,TGTGCCAGCAGTTACTCATCCCCCCAGCGGGGGAACACCGGGGAGCTGTTTTTT
-,TRBV4-1,-,TRBJ2-3,CASSPGSRATDTQYF,TGCGCCAGCAGTCCGGGAAGCAGGGCCACAGATACGCAGTATTTT
few,TRBV20-1,-,TRBJ1-5,CSARDGQNQPQHF,TGCAGTGCTAGAGATGGGCAGAATCAGCCCCAGCATTTT
few,TRBV7-9,-,TRBJ1-5,CATGMGGASQPQHF,TGTGCCACCGGGATGGGGGGGGCATCTCAGCCCCAGCATTTT
-,TRBV6-1,-,TRBJ2-1,CASSENSYNEQFF,TGTGCCAGCAGTGAAAACAGTTACAATGAGCAGTTCTTC
few,TRBV19,-,TRBJ2-7,CASSSDSDWYEQYF,TGTGCCAGTAGTAGCGACAGCGACTGGTACGAGCAGTACTTC
-,TRBV5-1,TRBD1,TRBJ1-1,CASSLAQGATEAFF,TGCGCCAGCAGCTTGGCCCAGGGGGCCACTGAAGCTTTCTTT
-,TRBV7-2,-,TRBJ2-2,CASSRGLGELFF,TGTGCCAGCAGCCGCGGGCTCGGGGAGCTGTTTTTT
few,TRBV7-2,TRBD2,TRBJ2-3,CASSLGGLGSGTQYF,TGTGCCAGCAGCTTAGGGGGACTAGGAAGTGGCACGCAGTATTTT
few,TRBV7-6,-,TRBJ1-1,CASSLLQLNTEAFF,TGTGCCAGCAGCTTATTACAGCTGAACACTGAAGCTTTCTTT
-,TRBV27,-,TRBJ1-1,CASSLYDTNTEAFF,TGTGCCAGCAGTTTATACGACACTAACACTGAAGCTTTCTTT
-,TRBV5-1,TRBD2,TRBJ2-1,CASSLMAGGLNEQFF,TGCGCCAGCAGCTTAATGGCGGGGGGTCTAAATGAGCAGTTCTTC
-,TRBV6-1,TRBD2,TRBJ2-3,CASGGGPRADTQYF,TGTGCCAGCGGCGGGGGGCCCAGGGCAGATACGCAGTATTTT
few,TRBV7-3,TRBD1,TRBJ1-2,CANNRGLNYGYTF,TGTGCCAACAACAGGGGGCTTAACTATGGCTACACCTTC
-,TRBV27,-,TRBJ1-6,CASSFPGDGSPLHF,TGTGCCAGCAGTTTCCCCGGGGACGGTTCACCCCTCCACTTT
few,TRBV28,-,TRBJ2-5,CASSTPSRETQYF,TGTGCCAGCAGTACCCCTAGCCGAGAGACCCAGTACTTC
-,TRBV12-3/TRBV12-4,-,TRBJ2-5,CASSRGPPRGPETQYF,TGTGCCAGCAGCCGGGGCCCACCCCGAGGGCCAGAGACCCAGTACTTC
-,TRBV4-2,-,TRBJ2-3,CASSQVVYSGDTQYF,TGTGCCAGCAGCCAAGTAGTCTACTCCGGAGATACGCAGTATTTT
-,TRBV7-2,TRBD2,TRBJ2-5,CASSLLLGGAEETQYF,TGTGCCAGCAGCTTATTACTCGGGGGGGCGGAAGAGACCCAGTACTTC